This entry concerns a single T cell receptor (beta chain). The data originate from a study of shared clonotypes between healthy human individuals. The CDR3 extends over 15 amino acids. Per germline, CDR1 LNHDA and CDR2 SQIVND (reference sequence). Trimming removed 6 bases from V and 0 bases from J, with 14 bases in between. All the donors were Caucasian adults who lived in Nashville, Tennessee. CD4+ cell separation produced CD45RA+ naive and CD45RA-negative memory subsets. Sorted-subset replicate PCRs used around 200 ng of genomic DNA. This amount corresponded to 30,000 to 35,000 T cell genomes. TCRdb's table, derived via immunoSEQ multiplex PCR, lists solely in-frame clones and lacks some. The sample consists of roughly 2.5 million clones, around 90% of them appearing once.

This clonotype originated in a man aged 18 to 30 in good health. Sample: naive CD4+ T cells sorted from blood. Subset: CD45RA+ positively selected. This chain links TRBV19 with TRBJ1-1; tentatively, D is TRBD1 (6 bases). The CDR3 DNA reads as TGTGCCAGTAGCCCGGCAAGGGGGGTGAACACTGAAGCTTTCTTT. It encodes CASSPARGVNTEAFF. The entire variable domain, with the rest obtained from reference TRBV19 and TRBJ1-1, is as follows: DGGITQSPKYLFRKEGQNVTLSCEQNLNHDAMYWYRQDPGQGLRLIYYSQIVNDFQKGDIAEGYSVSREKKESFPLTVTSAQKNPTAFYLCASSPARGVNTEAFFGQGTRLTVV.